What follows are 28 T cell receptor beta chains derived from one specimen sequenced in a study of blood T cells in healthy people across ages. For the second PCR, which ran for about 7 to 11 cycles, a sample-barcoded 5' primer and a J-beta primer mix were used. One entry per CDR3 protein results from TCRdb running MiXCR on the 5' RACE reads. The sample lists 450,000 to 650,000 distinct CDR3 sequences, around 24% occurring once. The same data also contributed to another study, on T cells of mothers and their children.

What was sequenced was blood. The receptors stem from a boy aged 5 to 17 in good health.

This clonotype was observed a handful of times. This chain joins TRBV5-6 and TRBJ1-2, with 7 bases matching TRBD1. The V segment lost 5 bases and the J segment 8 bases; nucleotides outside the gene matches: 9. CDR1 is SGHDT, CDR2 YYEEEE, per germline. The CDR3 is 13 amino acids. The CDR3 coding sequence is TGTGCCAGCAGGGATTCGGAGGGACAGGGCTACACCTTC. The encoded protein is CASRDSEGQGYTF.

The CDR3 bases are TGTGCCAGCAAATGGGGGGGCAATGATGAGCAGTTCTTC. This translates into CASKWGGNDEQFF. V gene TRBV5-5 combines with J gene TRBJ2-1; tentative D call: TRBD2 (7 bases). The CDR3 spans 13 residues. Trimming stripped 6 bases from V and 8 bases from J, with 15 bases between. In germline, CDR1 is SGHKS, CDR2 YYEKEE (reference sequence).

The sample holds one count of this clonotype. The CDR3 DNA sequence: TGCAGTGCCCTTAGGCCACCGACAGGGACCGGCGGCTACACCTTC. This encodes CSALRPPTGTGGYTF. The V and J genes are TRBV20-1 and TRBJ1-2; TRBD1 matches 7 bases. Trimming at V came to 6 bases and at J to 8 bases, leaving 18 bases not matched to a gene. The CDR3 consists of 15 residues. CDR1 DFQATT and CDR2 SNEGSKA come from the germline V gene (reference sequence).

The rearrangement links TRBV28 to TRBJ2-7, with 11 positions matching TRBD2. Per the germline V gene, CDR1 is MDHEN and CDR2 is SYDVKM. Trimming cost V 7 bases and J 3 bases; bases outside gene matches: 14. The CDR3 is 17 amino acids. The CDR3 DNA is TGTGCCAGCAACATAGCGGGAGGGCGCCTCAAAAACTACGAGCAGTACTTC. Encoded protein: CASNIAGGRLKNYEQYF.

This CDR3 reads CASSHIVWDTEGYTF. The CDR3 bases are TGTGCCAGCAGCCACATCGTATGGGACACCGAGGGCTACACCTTC. V usage is TRBV3-1 and J usage is TRBJ1-2; TRBD1 might be the D (6 bases). The germline V and J ends were trimmed by 3 bases and 8 bases, with 19 bases remaining between them. The germline CDR1 and CDR2 sequences are LGHDT and YNNKEL (reference sequence). The CDR3 spans 15 residues.

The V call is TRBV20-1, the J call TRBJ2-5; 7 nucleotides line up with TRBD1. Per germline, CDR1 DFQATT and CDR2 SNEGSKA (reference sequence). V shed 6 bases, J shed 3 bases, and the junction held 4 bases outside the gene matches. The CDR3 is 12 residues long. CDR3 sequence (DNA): TGCAGTGCAAGGGACAGAGAAGAGACCCAGTACTTC. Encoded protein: CSARDREETQYF.

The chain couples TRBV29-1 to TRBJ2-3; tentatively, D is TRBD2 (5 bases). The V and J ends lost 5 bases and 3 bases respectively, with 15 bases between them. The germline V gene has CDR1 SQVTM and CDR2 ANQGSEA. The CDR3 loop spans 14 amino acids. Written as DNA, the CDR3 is TGCAGCGTTCATCAGCGGATAGGGACAGATACGCAGTATTTT. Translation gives CSVHQRIGTDTQYF.

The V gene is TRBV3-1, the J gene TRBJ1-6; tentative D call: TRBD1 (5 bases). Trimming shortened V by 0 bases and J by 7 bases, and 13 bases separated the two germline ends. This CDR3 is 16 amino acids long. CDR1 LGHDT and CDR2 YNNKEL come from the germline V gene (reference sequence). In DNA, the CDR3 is TGTGCCAGCAGCCAAGAAGGGGCAGGTCGGAATTCACCCCTCCACTTT. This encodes CASSQEGAGRNSPLHF.

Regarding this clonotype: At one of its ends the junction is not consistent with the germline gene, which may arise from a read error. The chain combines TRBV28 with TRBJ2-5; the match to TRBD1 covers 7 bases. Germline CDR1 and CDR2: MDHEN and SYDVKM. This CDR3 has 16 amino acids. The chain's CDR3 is CACSNLQPGQLGEQYF. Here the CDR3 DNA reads TGTGCCTGCAGTAACCTCCAGCCGGGACAGTTGGGTGAGCAGTACTTC. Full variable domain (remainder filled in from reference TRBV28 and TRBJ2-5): DVKVTQSSRYLVKRTGEKVFLECVQDMDHENMFWYRQDPGLGLRLIYFSYDVKMKEKGDIPEGYSVSREKKERFSLILESASTNQTSMYLCACSNLQPGQLGEQYFGPGTRLLVL.

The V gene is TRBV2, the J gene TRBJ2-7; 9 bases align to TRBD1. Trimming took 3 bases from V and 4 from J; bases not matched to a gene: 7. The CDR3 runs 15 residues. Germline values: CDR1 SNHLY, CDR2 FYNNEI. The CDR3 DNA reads TGTGCCAGCAGTGAGGCACAGGGGGCTTCGTACGAGCAGTACTTC. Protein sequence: CASSEAQGASYEQYF.

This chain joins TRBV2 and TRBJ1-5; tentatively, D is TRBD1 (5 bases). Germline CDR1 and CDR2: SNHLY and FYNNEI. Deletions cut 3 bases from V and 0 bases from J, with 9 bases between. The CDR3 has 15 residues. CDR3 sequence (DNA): TGTGCCAGCAGTGACTATGGACATAGCAATCAGCCCCAGCATTTT. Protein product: CASSDYGHSNQPQHF.

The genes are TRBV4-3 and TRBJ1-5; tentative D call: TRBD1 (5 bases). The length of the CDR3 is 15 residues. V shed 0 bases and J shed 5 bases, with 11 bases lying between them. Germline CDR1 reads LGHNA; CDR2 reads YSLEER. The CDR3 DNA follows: TGCGCCAGCAGCCAAGATGTGGGAGGGGATCAGCCCCAGCATTTT. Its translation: CASSQDVGGDQPQHF.

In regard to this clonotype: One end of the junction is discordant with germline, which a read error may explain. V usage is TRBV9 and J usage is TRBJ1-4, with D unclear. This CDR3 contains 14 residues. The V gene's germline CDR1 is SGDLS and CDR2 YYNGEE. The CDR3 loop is CASSPRSYNEELFF. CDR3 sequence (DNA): TGTGCCAGCAGCCCCCGTAGTTATAATGAAGAACTGTTTTTT.

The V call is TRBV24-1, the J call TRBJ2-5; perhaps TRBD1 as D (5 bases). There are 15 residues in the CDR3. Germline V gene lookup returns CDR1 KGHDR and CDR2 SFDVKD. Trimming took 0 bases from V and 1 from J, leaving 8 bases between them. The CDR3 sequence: CATSDLRQTQETQYF. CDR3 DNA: TGTGCCACCAGTGATTTGAGACAGACCCAAGAGACCCAGTACTTC.

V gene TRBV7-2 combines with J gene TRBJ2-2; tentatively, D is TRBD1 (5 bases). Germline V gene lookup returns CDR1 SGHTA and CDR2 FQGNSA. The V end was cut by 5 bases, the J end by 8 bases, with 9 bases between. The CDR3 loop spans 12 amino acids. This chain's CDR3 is CASSPTGGELFF. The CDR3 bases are TGTGCCAGCAGCCCCACAGGAGGGGAGCTGTTTTTT.

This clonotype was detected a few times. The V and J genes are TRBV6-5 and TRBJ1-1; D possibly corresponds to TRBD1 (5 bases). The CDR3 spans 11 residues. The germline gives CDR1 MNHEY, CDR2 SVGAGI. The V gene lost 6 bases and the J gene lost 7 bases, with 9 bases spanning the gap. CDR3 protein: CASRGVYEAFF. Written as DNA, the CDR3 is TGTGCCAGCAGAGGGGTGTATGAAGCTTTCTTT.

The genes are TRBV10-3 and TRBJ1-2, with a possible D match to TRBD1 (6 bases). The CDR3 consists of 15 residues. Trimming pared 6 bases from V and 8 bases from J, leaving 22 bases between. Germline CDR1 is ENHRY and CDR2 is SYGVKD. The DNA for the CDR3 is TGTGCCATCAGCTCTGGCATGGCAGGGGAAGGCGGCTACACCTTC. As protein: CAISSGMAGEGGYTF.

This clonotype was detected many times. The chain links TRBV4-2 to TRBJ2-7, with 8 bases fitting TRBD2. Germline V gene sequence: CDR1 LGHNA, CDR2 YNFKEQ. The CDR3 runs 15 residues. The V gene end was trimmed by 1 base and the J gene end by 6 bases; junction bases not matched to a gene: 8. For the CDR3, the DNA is TGTGCCAGCAGCCAAGTTGACACCCGGGAGGGCGAGCAGTACTTC. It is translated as CASSQVDTREGEQYF.

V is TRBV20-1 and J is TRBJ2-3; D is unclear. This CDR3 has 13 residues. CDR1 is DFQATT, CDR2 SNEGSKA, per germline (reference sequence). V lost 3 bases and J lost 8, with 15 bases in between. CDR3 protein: CSASGPLSRTQYF. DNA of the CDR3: TGCAGTGCTAGTGGACCCTTAAGTCGTACGCAGTATTTT.

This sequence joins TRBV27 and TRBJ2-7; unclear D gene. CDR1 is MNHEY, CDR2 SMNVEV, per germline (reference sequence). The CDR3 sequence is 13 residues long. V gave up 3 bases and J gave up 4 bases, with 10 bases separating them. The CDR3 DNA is TGTGCCAGCAGTTTTGACTCCGTATACGAGCAGTACTTC. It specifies CASSFDSVYEQYF.

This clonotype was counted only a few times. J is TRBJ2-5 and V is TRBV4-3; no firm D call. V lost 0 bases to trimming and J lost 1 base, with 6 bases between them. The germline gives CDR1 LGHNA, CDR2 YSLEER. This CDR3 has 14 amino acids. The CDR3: CASSQDPFQETQYF. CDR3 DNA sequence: TGCGCCAGCAGCCAAGATCCCTTCCAAGAGACCCAGTACTTC.

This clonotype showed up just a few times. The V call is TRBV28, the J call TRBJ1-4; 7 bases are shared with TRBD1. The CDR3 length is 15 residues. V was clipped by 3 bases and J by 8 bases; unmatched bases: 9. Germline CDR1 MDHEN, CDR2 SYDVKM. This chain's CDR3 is CASSFRGARNEKLFF. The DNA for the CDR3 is TGTGCCAGCAGTTTCAGGGGGGCCAGGAACGAAAAACTGTTTTTT.

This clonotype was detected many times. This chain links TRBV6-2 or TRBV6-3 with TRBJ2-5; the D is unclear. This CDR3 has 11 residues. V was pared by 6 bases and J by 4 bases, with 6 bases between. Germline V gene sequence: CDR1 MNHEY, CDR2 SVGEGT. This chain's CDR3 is CASRRAETQYF. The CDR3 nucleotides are TGTGCCAGCAGGCGCGCAGAGACCCAGTACTTC.

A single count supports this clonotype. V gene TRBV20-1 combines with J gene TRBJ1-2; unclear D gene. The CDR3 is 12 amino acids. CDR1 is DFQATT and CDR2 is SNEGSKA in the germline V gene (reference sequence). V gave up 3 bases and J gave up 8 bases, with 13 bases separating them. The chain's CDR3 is CSASPGPRGYTF. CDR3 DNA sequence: TGCAGTGCTAGTCCCGGGCCTAGAGGCTACACCTTC.

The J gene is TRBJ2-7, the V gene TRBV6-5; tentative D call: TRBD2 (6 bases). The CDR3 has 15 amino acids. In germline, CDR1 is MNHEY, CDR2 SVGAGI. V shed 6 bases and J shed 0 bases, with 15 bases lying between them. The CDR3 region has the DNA TGTGCCAGCAGCCCCGGAGTAGCGGCCTCCTACGAGCAGTACTTC. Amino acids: CASSPGVAASYEQYF.

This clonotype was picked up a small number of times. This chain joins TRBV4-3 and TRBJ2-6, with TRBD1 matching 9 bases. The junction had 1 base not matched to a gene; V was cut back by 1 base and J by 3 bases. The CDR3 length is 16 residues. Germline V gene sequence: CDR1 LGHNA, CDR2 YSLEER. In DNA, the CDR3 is TGCGCCAGCAGCCAAGGGGACAGGGATGGGGCCAACGTCCTGACTTTC. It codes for CASSQGDRDGANVLTF.

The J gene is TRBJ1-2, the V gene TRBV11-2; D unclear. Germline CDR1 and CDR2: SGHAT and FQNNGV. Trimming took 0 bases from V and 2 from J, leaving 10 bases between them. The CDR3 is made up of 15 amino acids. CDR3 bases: TGTGCCAGCAGCTTAGAAATACGAGAGAACTATGGCTACACCTTC. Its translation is CASSLEIRENYGYTF.

The CDR3 DNA sequence: TGTGCCAGCAGCGTAGCCCCGGACAGGGGTGGCGAAAAACTGTTTTTT. Residues: CASSVAPDRGGEKLFF. The chain employs TRBV9 and TRBJ1-4, with TRBD1 matching over 9 bases. V gave up 0 bases and J gave up 8 bases; unmatched junction bases: 8. CDR3 size: 16 residues. In germline, CDR1 is SGDLS, CDR2 YYNGEE.